This entry describes one T cell receptor (beta chain). Other DNA sequences in the same sample also yield this CDR3. This specimen belongs to a study of blood T cell repertoires in COVID-19. Germline CDR1 reads SGHTA; CDR2 reads FQGTGA. This CDR3 is 15 amino acids long. V was pared by 2 bases and J by 4 bases, with 0 bases of the junction left unmatched. Method: immunoSEQ multiplex PCR; TCRdb's copy keeps in-frame clones and lacks some. Among 110,000 or so clones listed, 88% were seen once. The sequencing sample was made of peripheral blood. The chain combines TRBV7-3 with TRBJ2-1; 12 nucleotides agree with TRBD2. The TCR was taken from a human donor in a cohort sampled during active COVID-19. The CDR3 reads CASSLLAGGYNEQFF. The DNA for the CDR3 is TGTGCCAGCAGCTTACTAGCGGGAGGGTACAATGAGCAGTTCTTC.